The T cell receptor beta chain under discussion was sequenced for a study of cytomegalovirus exposure and HLA in healthy donors. PCR used 60 Vbeta primers and 13 Jbeta primers. The method was immunoSEQ multiplex PCR; TCRdb's version includes in-frame clones alone and lacks a portion of them. The sample lists 100,000 to 150,000 clones, over 65% occurring once. V shed 5 bases and J 7 bases; nucleotides not matched to a gene: 2. The V gene's germline CDR1 is MNHNY and CDR2 SVGAGI (reference sequence). This CDR3 has 11 residues. Material for sequencing was PBMCs. The clonotype was recovered from a man between 25 and 39 years old in good health and CMV-seropositive. The chain has TRBV6-6 and TRBJ2-7; 7 nucleotides align to TRBD2. The CDR3 sequence is CASSPGGEQYF. As DNA, the CDR3 is TGTGCCAGCAGTCCCGGGGGGGAGCAGTACTTC.